A single sample gave rise to the 13 T cell receptor beta chains below, sequenced in a study of Ad26.COV2.S vaccination and SARS-CoV-2 variants. Clones were sequenced by immunoSEQ multiplex PCR, and TCRdb holds only the in-frame ones, with some missing. Of about 180,000 clones listed, around 88% are singletons. Specimen: peripheral blood, collected after recovery from COVID-19. The source is a human donor who had recovered from COVID-19.

This chain uses TRBV27 with TRBJ2-7; D uncertain. Trimming took 3 bases from V and 0 from J, leaving 12 bases between them. This CDR3 is built from 15 residues. From germline, CDR1 is MNHEY and CDR2 SMNVEV (reference sequence). The CDR3 DNA reads TGTGCCAGCAGTTTGATCCCATTGAGCTCCTACGAGCAGTACTTC. It codes for CASSLIPLSSYEQYF.

The rearrangement joins TRBV27 to TRBJ1-1, with 7 bases lining up with TRBD1. The CDR3 runs 14 residues. Trimming cost V 3 bases and J 7 bases; bases outside gene matches: 8. Germline V gene data show CDR1 as MNHEY and CDR2 as SMNVEV (reference sequence). The CDR3 region is CASSFYDRAYEAFF. The CDR3 DNA reads as TGTGCCAGCAGTTTCTACGACAGGGCCTATGAAGCTTTCTTT.

The V and J genes are TRBV9 and TRBJ2-7, with 7 positions matching TRBD2. The CDR3 consists of 15 residues. Germline CDR1 and CDR2: SGDLS and YYNGEE. The V segment lost 1 base and the J segment 2 bases; nucleotides outside the gene matches: 6. The CDR3, as DNA: TGTGCCAGCAGCGTATCGGCGGGAGCCCCCTACGAGCAGTACTTC. Its translation: CASSVSAGAPYEQYF.

The CDR3 coding sequence is TGCGCCAGCAGCTTGGGAAGGACCTACAATGAGCAGTTCTTC. Its protein is CASSLGRTYNEQFF. The chain couples TRBV5-1 to TRBJ2-1; D uncertain. Deletions cut 0 bases from V and 2 bases from J, with 6 bases between. The CDR3 covers 14 residues. Germline CDR1 reads SGHRS; CDR2 reads YFSETQ.

The J gene is TRBJ1-1, the V gene TRBV9; a possible D gene is TRBD1 (5 bases). CDR1 and CDR2 from the germline V gene are SGDLS and YYNGEE. V was pared by 4 bases and J by 2 bases, with 15 bases between. The CDR3 is 15 amino acids. In DNA form, the CDR3 reads TGTGCCAGCAGCCCTGGGGACGGATATAACACTGAAGCTTTCTTT. Encoded protein: CASSPGDGYNTEAFF.

There are a few counts of this clone. The V and J genes are TRBV13 and TRBJ1-2; D is undetermined. Trimming stripped 5 bases from V and 2 bases from J, with 12 bases between. The germline V gene encodes CDR1 PRHDT and CDR2 FYEKMQ (reference sequence). The CDR3 runs to 14 residues. The CDR3 sequence: CASSLPGENYGYTF. Written as DNA, the CDR3 is TGTGCCAGCAGCCTCCCCGGGGAAAACTATGGCTACACCTTC.

The chain is built from TRBV6-5 and TRBJ1-5; D gene uncertain. With 1 base removed from V and 3 bases from J, the gap between germline ends came to 4 bases. CDR3 length: 13 amino acids. Germline CDR1 and CDR2: MNHEY and SVGAGI. This chain's CDR3 is CASSYWVNQPQHF. In nucleotides, the CDR3 is TGTGCCAGCAGTTACTGGGTCAATCAGCCCCAGCATTTT.

The chain joins TRBV7-9 to TRBJ2-3; possible D gene TRBD1, 5 bases. The CDR3 has 16 residues. CDR1 is SEHNR and CDR2 is FQNEAQ in the germline V gene (reference sequence). V was trimmed by 4 bases and J by 5 bases, leaving 19 bases between them. The CDR3 is CASSSWVTHTGDTQYF. The DNA of the CDR3 is TGTGCCAGCAGCTCTTGGGTCACACACACAGGAGATACGCAGTATTTT.

This chain uses TRBV7-9 with TRBJ2-5, with a possible D match to TRBD1 (5 bases). The length of the CDR3 is 14 residues. Germline V gives CDR1 SEHNR, CDR2 FQNEAQ (reference sequence). Deletions cut 3 bases from V and 0 bases from J, with 8 bases between. CDR3 in amino acids: CASSFTGYQETQYF. The CDR3 nucleotides are TGTGCCAGCAGCTTTACAGGTTACCAAGAGACCCAGTACTTC.

The rearrangement links TRBV5-1 to TRBJ2-3; 11 bases match TRBD1. The germline V gene has CDR1 SGHRS and CDR2 YFSETQ. The V and J ends lost 4 bases and 4 bases, in that order; junction bases with no gene match: 8. The length of the CDR3 is 16 residues. The CDR3 nucleotides are TGCGCCAGCAGCATTACCGGGACAGGGGGATCAGATACGCAGTATTTT. It specifies CASSITGTGGSDTQYF.

The V and J genes are TRBV19 and TRBJ2-7, with D perhaps TRBD1 (6 bases). Germline CDR1 and CDR2: LNHDA and SQIVND (reference sequence). The CDR3 covers 12 residues. Trimming cost V 7 bases and J 0 bases, with 7 bases left between them. The CDR3 here is CASMGASYEQYF. The DNA for the CDR3 is TGTGCCAGTATGGGGGCCTCCTACGAGCAGTACTTC. Based on the CDR3 plus reference TRBV19 and TRBJ2-7, the full variable domain is DGGITQSPKYLFRKEGQNVTLSCEQNLNHDAMYWYRQDPGQGLRLIYYSQIVNDFQKGDIAEGYSVSREKKESFPLTVTSAQKNPTAFYLCASMGASYEQYFGPGTRLTVT.

The CDR3 here is CASSLVAYTEAFF. DNA for the CDR3: TGTGCCAGCAGCTTGGTGGCCTACACTGAAGCTTTCTTT. The J gene is TRBJ1-1, the V gene TRBV5-6; no definite D call. The CDR3 spans 13 residues. Per the germline V gene, CDR1 is SGHDT and CDR2 is YYEEEE. V lost 0 bases and J 3 bases, leaving 6 bases between the germline ends.

V usage is TRBV5-6 and J usage is TRBJ1-1; tentatively, D is TRBD1 (5 bases). Germline V gene sequence: CDR1 SGHDT, CDR2 YYEEEE. The germline V and J ends were trimmed by 1 base and 7 bases, with 17 bases remaining between them. CDR3 length: 15 residues. CDR3 coding DNA: TGTGCCAGCAGCTTGAGCGGGGAAGGGACTTATGAAGCTTTCTTT. It encodes CASSLSGEGTYEAFF.